These 23 T cell receptor beta chains share one sample of origin, sequenced in a study of PD-L1 blockade in urothelial cancer. Repertoires were generated with immunoSEQ multiplex PCR, while TCRdb's copy carries only in-frame clones and drops some. The profile covers approximately 38,000 clones, with around nine tenths appearing a single time and roughly 2.1% taken by the ten largest. The sample here was PBMCs, taken around atezolizumab (anti-PD-L1) treatment. The receptor set was obtained from a man aged 55-75 years with urothelial cancer.

The chain uses TRBV7-9 and TRBJ1-2; weak D call: TRBD1 (5 bases). In germline, CDR1 is SEHNR, CDR2 FQNEAQ (reference sequence). CDR3 size: 16 residues. The V gene lost 5 bases and the J gene lost 4 bases, with 20 bases spanning the gap. In nucleotides, the CDR3 is TGTGCCAGCAGCCCCGCCTTTGGAGGGGCAAGCTATGGCTACACCTTC. It encodes CASSPAFGGASYGYTF.

The chain employs TRBV28 and TRBJ2-7; the match to TRBD1 covers 10 bases. The CDR3 covers 15 residues. V lost 5 bases and J lost 0; bases outside the gene matches: 4. Germline CDR1 reads MDHEN; CDR2 reads SYDVKM. The CDR3 region is CASSPGQGGSYEQYF. Written as DNA, the CDR3 is TGTGCCAGCAGTCCCGGACAGGGGGGCTCCTACGAGCAGTACTTC.

The rearrangement uses TRBV5-1 and TRBJ2-3; TRBD2 is a possible D gene (5 bases). The CDR3 contains 15 residues. The V end was cut by 2 bases, the J end by 4 bases, with 14 bases between. The germline V gene encodes CDR1 SGHRS and CDR2 YFSETQ. In DNA form, the CDR3 reads TGCGCCAGCAGCTTTTTTAGCGTGAGAGCAGATACGCAGTATTTT. It encodes CASSFFSVRADTQYF.

The chain couples TRBV11-2 to TRBJ1-6, with D perhaps TRBD1 (6 bases). V was pared by 5 bases and J by 8 bases, with 13 bases between. The CDR3 has 14 amino acids. Germline V lookup: CDR1 SGHAT, CDR2 FQNNGV. CDR3 nucleotides: TGTGCCAGCAGCCTGAGGGGGGGCGATTCACCCCTCCACTTT. Translating it yields CASSLRGGDSPLHF.

The V gene is TRBV11-2, the J gene TRBJ1-5, with D unresolved. CDR1 and CDR2 (germline): SGHAT, FQNNGV. CDR3 size: 14 residues. The V gene lost 6 bases and the J gene lost 3 bases, with 12 bases spanning the gap. The CDR3 region is CASRPVRSNQPQHF. The CDR3 region has the DNA TGTGCCAGCAGGCCGGTGAGATCCAATCAGCCCCAGCATTTT.

The genes are TRBV27 and TRBJ2-1, with TRBD2 matching 8 bases. Germline V gene data show CDR1 as MNHEY and CDR2 as SMNVEV (reference sequence). V lost 5 bases, J lost 6 bases, and 12 bases stayed unmatched. This CDR3 is built from 16 residues. Here the CDR3 DNA reads TGTGCCAGCAGTCCCACTGCGGGGGGAATTCGCAATGAGCAGTTCTTC. The encoded protein is CASSPTAGGIRNEQFF.

The chain joins TRBV10-3 to TRBJ1-2, with 7 bases aligning to TRBD1. The junction had 11 bases not matched to a gene; V was cut back by 7 bases and J by 6 bases. The germline CDR1 and CDR2 sequences are ENHRY and SYGVKD. CDR3 size: 14 residues. CDR3 sequence: CAINGRDSWDGYTF. In DNA, the CDR3 is TGTGCCATCAATGGACGGGACAGCTGGGATGGCTACACCTTC.

The V call is TRBV18, the J call TRBJ2-7; D ambiguous. The V gene's germline CDR1 is KGHSH and CDR2 LQKENI. The CDR3 has 15 amino acids. V lost 6 bases to trimming and J lost 2 bases, with 17 bases between them. The CDR3 protein is CASSRQPPETYEQYF. In DNA, the CDR3 is TGTGCCAGCTCCCGACAACCTCCCGAAACCTACGAGCAGTACTTC.

The chain combines TRBV10-2 with TRBJ1-5; possibly TRBD1 for D (5 bases). From germline, CDR1 is WSHSY and CDR2 SAAADI. V gave up 2 bases and J gave up 1 base, with 9 bases separating them. The length of the CDR3 is 15 residues. CDR3 amino acids: CASSEGQGSNQPQHF. CDR3 coding DNA: TGCGCCAGCAGTGAGGGGCAGGGAAGCAATCAGCCCCAGCATTTT.

The chain combines TRBV14 with TRBJ2-7; 12 nucleotides align to TRBD2. The CDR3 length is 16 residues. The V segment lost 0 bases and the J segment 6 bases; nucleotides outside the gene matches: 6. CDR1 and CDR2 (germline): SGHDN, FVKESK. The CDR3, as DNA: TGTGCCAGCAGCCAAGATTTCGGACTAGCGGGATCCGAGCAGTACTTC. Encoded protein: CASSQDFGLAGSEQYF.

This clone was seen only once. This sample also contains other DNA sequences that code for the same CDR3. The chain combines TRBV5-1 with TRBJ2-3; 12 nucleotides match TRBD2. The CDR3 spans 17 residues. The V gene end was trimmed by 6 bases and the J gene end by 1 base; junction bases not matched to a gene: 9. Germline CDR1 and CDR2: SGHRS and YFSETQ. CDR3 sequence reads: CASNRLAGVGGTDTQYF. As DNA, the CDR3 is TGCGCCAGCAACCGACTAGCGGGGGTAGGAGGCACAGATACGCAGTATTTT.

This clone has more than one count but fewer than ten. The chain uses TRBV5-1 and TRBJ1-1; 8 bases fit TRBD1. This CDR3 has 15 amino acids. With 4 bases clipped from V and 4 bases from J, the junction kept 9 bases outside the gene matches. Germline-derived CDR1 and CDR2 are SGHRS and YFSETQ. The CDR3 nucleotides are TGCGCCAGCAGCGGCGGACAGGGCGATGGCACTGAAGCTTTCTTT. This encodes CASSGGQGDGTEAFF.

The V gene is TRBV6-1, the J gene TRBJ2-5; 7 positions match TRBD2. The CDR3 is 12 amino acids. Germline V gene lookup returns CDR1 MNHNS and CDR2 SASEGT. The CDR3 DNA reads TGTGGCTCCAGGGAGGGAGAAGAGACCCAGTACTTC. This codes for CGSREGEETQYF.

The rearrangement uses TRBV18 and TRBJ1-1; no reliable D call. The CDR3 consists of 13 residues. With 4 bases removed from V and 4 bases from J, the gap between germline ends came to 10 bases. CDR1 and CDR2 (germline): KGHSH, LQKENI. The CDR3 DNA reads TGTGCCAGCTCACGAGAAGAGGGCACTGAAGCTTTCTTT. As protein: CASSREEGTEAFF.

V is TRBV14 and J is TRBJ1-1; D not certain. CDR1 is SGHDN and CDR2 is FVKESK in the germline V gene. V gave up 4 bases and J gave up 0 bases, with 6 bases separating them. The CDR3 runs to 13 residues. This CDR3 reads CASSLSLNTEAFF. The DNA of the CDR3 is TGTGCCAGCAGCCTAAGCCTGAACACTGAAGCTTTCTTT.

This clone came up once. V is TRBV19 and J is TRBJ1-1, with D perhaps TRBD1 (5 bases). In germline, CDR1 is LNHDA, CDR2 SQIVND (reference sequence). V lost 5 bases and J lost 2, with 9 bases in between. The length of the CDR3 is 13 residues. The CDR3 loop is CASSVTVNTEAFF. Written as DNA, the CDR3 is TGTGCCAGTAGTGTGACAGTAAACACTGAAGCTTTCTTT.

The V gene is TRBV29-1, the J gene TRBJ2-7; TRBD1 agrees at 8 bases. The J segment lost 2 bases and the V segment lost 4 bases, leaving 7 bases of the junction unmatched. Germline V gene sequence: CDR1 SQVTM, CDR2 ANQGSEA. This CDR3 contains 14 residues. The CDR3 nucleotides are TGCAGCGTTGGCGGACAGGGCCTAACCTACGAGCAGTACTTC. Its protein is CSVGGQGLTYEQYF.

The rearrangement joins TRBV7-9 to TRBJ1-2; unclear D gene. Germline CDR1 and CDR2: SEHNR and FQNEAQ (reference sequence). The CDR3 sequence is 11 residues long. The V end was cut by 2 bases, the J end by 6 bases, with 4 bases between. CDR3 amino acids: CASSLQDGYTF. The DNA for the CDR3 is TGTGCCAGCAGCTTACAGGATGGCTACACCTTC.

V usage is TRBV18 and J usage is TRBJ2-1; 13 bases are shared with TRBD2. CDR1 and CDR2 (germline): KGHSH, LQKENI. Trimming removed 5 bases from V and 8 bases from J; junction bases left unmatched: 3. CDR3 length: 14 residues. The CDR3: CASSSGLAGDEQFF. The CDR3 DNA reads as TGTGCCAGCTCATCAGGACTAGCGGGGGATGAGCAGTTCTTC.

In DNA, the CDR3 is TGTGCCAGCAGGGGAGGGGGGGAACAAGAGACCCAGTACTTC. The encoded protein is CASRGGGEQETQYF. The V call is TRBV2, the J call TRBJ2-5; D perhaps matches TRBD2 (7 bases). The CDR3 is made up of 14 amino acids. Germline lookup yields CDR1 SNHLY and CDR2 FYNNEI. Deletions cut 6 bases from V and 2 bases from J, with 13 bases between. Using reference TRBV2 and TRBJ2-5 for the parts outside the CDR3, the full variable domain is EPEVTQTPSHQVTQMGQEVILRCVPISNHLYFYWYRQILGQKVEFLVSFYNNEISEKSEIFDDQFSVERPDGSNFTLKIRSTKLEDSAMYFCASRGGGEQETQYFGPGTRLLVL.

This clone has just one count. The rearrangement joins TRBV6-5 to TRBJ1-2; no reliable D call. Germline V gene data show CDR1 as MNHEY and CDR2 as SVGAGI. Trimming left V 5 bases short and J 4 bases short, with 14 bases between. This CDR3 contains 14 residues. Here the CDR3 reads CASSTVAGFYGYTF. CDR3 DNA: TGTGCCAGCAGTACCGTCGCGGGGTTCTATGGCTACACCTTC.

The CDR3 bases are TGTGCCAGCAGAGGACAGGTTGGTCATGAAAAACTGTTTTTT. Encoded protein: CASRGQVGHEKLFF. The chain combines TRBV28 with TRBJ1-4, with TRBD1 identical over 7 bases. The CDR3 covers 14 residues. The germline V gene has CDR1 MDHEN and CDR2 SYDVKM. Trimming removed 6 bases from V and 6 bases from J; junction bases left unmatched: 7.

The chain joins TRBV15 to TRBJ2-2; 7 positions match TRBD2. This CDR3 has 16 residues. V was clipped by 0 bases and J by 7 bases; unmatched bases: 8. Germline loops: CDR1 LNHNV, CDR2 YYDKDF (reference sequence). The CDR3 is CATSRDGAGAVGELFF. The DNA of the CDR3 is TGTGCCACCAGCAGAGATGGGGCGGGAGCGGTCGGGGAGCTGTTTTTT.